This T cell receptor (beta chain) derives from a study of human T cells and chemical hapten exposure. Authors' data handling: The median was roughly 95,000 TCRs per sample, ranging 23,224 to 690,600. TCRdb used MiXCR to reprocess the RACE reads, holding one entry per CDR3 protein. These V and J calls originate from TCRdb's pipeline instead of the authors' own analysis. Here the sample spans 150,000 to 200,000 distinct CDR3 sequences, 14% being singletons. This clonotype was seen many times. The antigen is unknown. Whole-study results and caveats: In comparison with controls, expanded TCRs gave rise to a significantly larger number of large CDR3 similarity clusters.

As to time point: patch test 1, 2 weeks after DPC sensitization. The sample's treatment: therapeutic diphenylcyclopropenone sensitization with weekly scalp DPC. Each patch test followed a blood draw. The study drew its donors from alopecia patients who were 18 to 70 years old and suitable for DPC. J gave up 8 bases and V 5 bases, and 8 bases lay outside the gene matches. CDR1 and CDR2 (germline): SGHTA, FQGNSA. The CDR3 consists of 14 residues. Sequenced material: whole blood, taken in connection with sensitization to the hapten diphenylcyclopropenone (DPC). V and J are TRBV7-2 and TRBJ2-2; 7 bases map to TRBD1. This clonotype was obtained from a woman in her 30s with alopecia areata. Some clones in this sample may be carry-over from other donors' samples. CDR3 in DNA: TGTGCCAGCAGCCGTGACAGGGTGGAGGGGGAGCTGTTTTTT. Protein product: CASSRDRVEGELFF.